Below are 2 T cell receptor beta chains sequenced from a single sample in a study of shared clonotypes between healthy human individuals. Assay used: immunoSEQ multiplex PCR; TCRdb lists only in-frame clones, some missing. This table holds 2 million to 2.5 million clones, 90% to 95% found once. The sequencing input was naive CD4+ T cells sorted from blood. This sample's subset: CD45RA+ positively selected. These receptors were collected from a man between 18 and 35 years old in good health.

The rearrangement links TRBV6-6 to TRBJ1-2; D unclear. The CDR3 consists of 15 residues. Germline V gene data show CDR1 as MNHNY and CDR2 as SVGAGI (reference sequence). V was shortened by 4 bases and J by 4 bases, with 16 bases between the two germline ends. CDR3 residues: CASSSPAGGGYGYTF. The CDR3 bases are TGTGCCAGCAGTTCCCCCGCGGGAGGCGGCTATGGCTACACCTTC.

The chain is built from TRBV19 and TRBJ1-1; D is possibly TRBD1 (5 bases). The ends were cut back, 5 bases at V and 0 bases at J, with 10 bases in the middle. The CDR3 has 14 amino acids. Per the germline V gene, CDR1 is LNHDA and CDR2 is SQIVND (reference sequence). This CDR3 is CASSFQGLNTEAFF. In DNA, the CDR3 is TGTGCCAGTAGTTTTCAGGGATTGAACACTGAAGCTTTCTTT.